This T cell receptor (beta chain) originates from a study of cytomegalovirus exposure and HLA in healthy donors. The CDR3 spans 16 residues. The trim removed 4 bases at V and 4 bases at J, leaving 9 bases unmatched. The germline V gene encodes CDR1 MNHEY and CDR2 SMNVEV (reference sequence). Both 60 Vbeta primers and 13 Jbeta primers went into the PCR. The table came from immunoSEQ multiplex PCR; TCRdb's copy has only in-frame clones and leaves some out. Among under 130,000 clones listed, around 72% were seen once. The sequence came from a man aged 25 to 40 in good health and CMV-seronegative. The sequencing input was PBMCs. J is TRBJ1-2 and V is TRBV27; TRBD1 aligns across 10 bases. The CDR3 region has the DNA TGTGCCAGCAGTTCCATCGCGACAGGGGGCTTCTATGGCTACACCTTC. Translating it yields CASSSIATGGFYGYTF.